The clone carrying this T cell receptor (delta chain) was counted at least ten times. Only one base separates this from a far larger clonotype, so it likely reflects a read error. Other DNA sequences from this sample encode an identical CDR3 as well. TCRdb called clones from the multiplex PCR reads again using CATT. The data hold approximately 53,000 delta-chain clones, with over 1.5% observed a single time. Bulk repertoires came from Vgamma9/Vdelta2+ or Vdelta2-negative gammadelta T cells flow-sorted from PBMC. This sample was included in a study of γδ T cells in repeated Plasmodium falciparum infection. This CDR3 region has 19 residues. Germline assignment: CDR1 TSWWSYY and CDR2 QGS.

The chain recombines TRDV1 with TRDJ1, with 11 bases matching TRDD3. Source material: gamma-delta T cells from blood. The sequence came from a pool of human donors (malaria-infected and uninfected, not separated). CDR3 nucleotides: TGCGCTCTTGGGGAACGCCCCCTGGGGGATACTGTATACACCGATAAACTCATCTTT. Translating it yields CALGERPLGDTVYTDKLIF.